This T cell receptor (beta chain) comes out of a study of blood T cell repertoires in COVID-19. The data were produced by immunoSEQ multiplex PCR, yet TCRdb's version contains in-frame clones alone and is incomplete. The sample comprises about 480,000 clones, 80% to 90% of which are singletons, and approximately 8% rests with the top ten. Participants reported their clinical history, and cohort assignment relied on those reports. Trimming pared 3 bases from V and 0 bases from J, leaving 13 bases between. CDR1 and CDR2 from the germline V gene are SGDLS and YYNGEE. This CDR3 has 17 amino acids. The sequenced sample consisted of PBMCs or T cells enriched from blood (not recorded which). V usage is TRBV9 and J usage is TRBJ1-6; D gene uncertain. The clonotype originates from an older woman who had recovered from COVID-19. The CDR3 is CASSGKEASSYNSPLHF. The DNA of the CDR3 is TGTGCCAGCAGCGGGAAGGAGGCTAGCTCCTATAATTCACCCCTCCACTTT.